Listed below are T cell receptor beta chains from one sample, sequenced in a study of CD8 T cells in ankylosing spondylitis. A single record per CDR3 protein comes from TCRdb applying MiXCR to the 5' RACE reads. Of around 300,000 distinct CDR3 sequences in the sample, around 21% were seen once. Sequencing input: blood, either unsorted or a sorted T cell fraction (not recorded which). These TCRs come from a female donor with ankylosing spondylitis or in good health (not recorded which). Each CDR3 is given with its conserved first and last residue. A D gene is named only where the DNA matches it firmly. A row's size may be missing; if present it is once, few, many or a size class.

size,V,D,CDR3
NA,TRBV4-3,NA,CASSRTTGLQETQYF
NA,TRBV27,TRBD2,CASSFASGSFDEQFF
many,TRBV20-1,NA,CSALRDLSSYNEQFF
few,TRBV7-9,NA,CASSPLDSQETQYF
few,TRBV11-1,NA,CASSHGNGRINRGNTIYF
few,TRBV6-6,TRBD2,CASSYNSGGTQYF
NA,TRBV11-2,TRBD1,CASSLTDRGSYEQYF
few,TRBV7-3,NA,CASSLRPGTSYNEQFF
NA,TRBV11-2,NA,CASSPQGGSYEQYF
NA,TRBV12-3/TRBV12-4,NA,CASSPPRPVTGELFF
NA,TRBV5-1,TRBD2,CASSLAVAGGDTQYF
NA,TRBV4-3,NA,CASSQPDSGQYF
few,TRBV4-3,TRBD2,CASSQEGTSGVYEQFF
NA,TRBV5-1,NA,CASGLTSGAGTEAFF
NA,TRBV7-2,NA,CASTRDRGSYEQYF
few,TRBV6-1,TRBD1,CASGPGQGRAGELFF
NA,TRBV20-1,TRBD2,CSAGTSVTYEQYF
NA,TRBV19,TRBD1,CASSPGGNEQYF
few,TRBV2,TRBD2,CASSGLAGPSTDTQYF
many,TRBV29-1,TRBD2,CSVEARLAGINEQFF
NA,TRBV3-1,NA,CASSHRVAKNEQYF
few,TRBV20-1,TRBD2,CSARDRRLAGTYEQYF
few,TRBV6-1,NA,CASYLGLNTEAFF
NA,TRBV3-1,NA,CASSQRGEETQYF
few,TRBV6-1,NA,CASSGGTAGNTIYF
many,TRBV6-1,NA,CASSRRTNYNEQFF
NA,TRBV20-1,TRBD2,CSARDRLAGIYEQYF
NA,TRBV12-5,TRBD2,CASGLTQAGARHNEQFF
NA,TRBV6-2/TRBV6-3,NA,CASTAAVQTEQFF
NA,TRBV7-9,TRBD1,CASSLGTGYDEQYF
few,TRBV29-1,NA,CSVEDGSGGSNYGYTF
many,TRBV29-1,NA,CSATSNEKLFF
few,TRBV20-1,TRBD1,CSAAGQGNIGELFF
NA,TRBV29-1,TRBD2,CSAILELAATYEQYF
NA,TRBV30,NA,CAWSVLIRSGSRGETQYF
many,TRBV7-2,NA,CASSLSAAEAFF
few,TRBV7-9,NA,CASSSETYEQFF
many,TRBV5-5,TRBD2,CASSSLPTSGSTDTQYF
NA,TRBV4-3,NA,CASSRGTRYETQYF
many,TRBV11-1,TRBD1,CASMLKQGFFGNTGELFF